This T cell receptor (beta chain) originates from a study of shared clonotypes between healthy human individuals. Looking at the study overall: There were three CD4 naive, three CD4 memory, two CD8 naive and one CD8 memory plates per donor.

The CDR3 is 14 residues long. Germline V lookup: CDR1 LNHDA, CDR2 SQIVND (reference sequence). Overall study findings and caveats: Richness estimates generally favored naive over memory subsets.

About this clone: Its antigen is as yet unknown.

Assay: immunoSEQ multiplex PCR; the TCRdb copy retains only in-frame clones and omits some. The repertoire holds hundreds of thousands of clones, with roughly 96% as singletons. Selected positively for CCR7 and CD45RO-negative, naive CD8 cells excluded terminally differentiated effector memory CD45RA+ cells. The clonotype originates from a woman between 25 and 40 years old in good health. The sample taken for sequencing was naive CD8+ T cells sorted from blood. V gene TRBV19 combines with J gene TRBJ2-5, with 7 bases identical to TRBD1. Gene TRBJ2-7 matches the end of the DNA better, so the J call may be wrong. This CDR3 reads CASSIAGGSYEQYF. In DNA form, the CDR3 reads TGTGCCAGTAGTATAGCAGGGGGCTCCTACGAGCAGTACTTC.